This T cell receptor (beta chain) was obtained from a study of radiotherapy plus CTLA-4 blockade in lung cancer. Across the whole study: Objective responses occurred in 15% to 20% of patients; around 31% had disease control. Broader study findings: Reports state that early shifts in blood T cell clones, with interferon-beta, best predicted response. After radiotherapy and ipilimumab, tumor-derived clones expanded in peripheral blood.

From germline, CDR1 is MNHNS and CDR2 SASEGT. V dropped 1 base and J dropped 10 bases, with 13 bases sitting between them. This CDR3 contains 13 residues. Sequencing was performed with immunoSEQ multiplex PCR; in TCRdb, only in-frame clones are kept and a portion is missing. This table has 75,000 to 100,000 clones, approximately 86% appearing once. Concerning this clone: What it binds is not known.

This chain connects TRBV6-1 to TRBJ1-1; D is unresolved. This specimen consisted of peripheral blood, obtained from a patient treated with radiotherapy plus ipilimumab. The clonotype originates from a human donor with non-small cell lung cancer that progressed on radiotherapy plus ipilimumab. The CDR3 is CASSEVGIKGAFF. DNA of the CDR3: TGTGCCAGCAGTGAAGTAGGGATCAAGGGAGCTTTCTTT.